The 16 T cell receptor beta chains below all came from one sample that was sequenced in a study of untreated major depressive disorder. Study results and limitations: Compared with controls, depressed patients showed more TRBV05-01 (Vbeta 5.1) usage in CD4+ T cells.

TCRdb keeps only in-frame clones here, not all; method: immunoSEQ multiplex PCR. Among approximately 12,000 clones listed, roughly 91% were seen once. No antigens are known for them. The sample was CD4+ T cells from PBMCs. The source of these receptors is a man between 25 and 39 years old with major depressive disorder.

The chain joins TRBV6-5 to TRBJ1-6; no clear D. Germline V gene data show CDR1 as MNHEY and CDR2 as SVGAGI. The CDR3 loop spans 15 amino acids. The V end was cut by 6 bases, the J end by 0 bases, with 9 bases between. The CDR3 coding sequence is TGTGCCAGCAGGATCGGGAGCTCCTATAATTCACCCCTCCACTTT. Protein product: CASRIGSSYNSPLHF.

This chain connects TRBV27 to TRBJ2-3; 11 bases agree with TRBD2. J lost 4 bases, V lost 6 bases, and 15 bases had no gene match. The CDR3 has 18 residues. Germline V gene sequence: CDR1 MNHEY, CDR2 SMNVEV (reference sequence). CDR3 in amino acids: CASRPPGSGLAAADTQYF. The DNA of the CDR3 is TGTGCCAGCAGACCCCCGGGATCGGGACTAGCGGCGGCAGATACGCAGTATTTT.

The chain links TRBV29-1 to TRBJ2-1; maybe TRBD1 (5 bases). The CDR3 totals 12 residues. With 5 bases removed from V and 5 bases from J, the gap between germline ends came to 10 bases. CDR1 is SQVTM and CDR2 is ANQGSEA in the germline V gene. CDR3 residues: CSVQTAHNEQFF. The CDR3 DNA sequence: TGCAGCGTTCAGACAGCCCACAATGAGCAGTTCTTC.

The chain is built from TRBV6-1 and TRBJ2-7; possibly TRBD2 for D (6 bases). This CDR3 is 12 amino acids long. With 7 bases removed from V and 6 bases from J, the gap between germline ends came to 13 bases. Germline CDR1 and CDR2: MNHNS and SASEGT. The CDR3 DNA reads as TGTGCCAGCACCCCTAGGGGAGGCGAGCAGTACTTC. It translates to CASTPRGGEQYF.

This rearrangement joins TRBV7-3 to TRBJ2-1; D not certain. The CDR3 totals 13 residues. V was clipped by 0 bases and J by 7 bases, with 7 bases between them. Germline V lookup: CDR1 SGHTA, CDR2 FQGTGA. Here the CDR3 DNA reads TGTGCCAGCAGCTTAACCCCCCTAAATGAGCAGTTCTTC. Encoded protein: CASSLTPLNEQFF. Supplemented by reference TRBV7-3 and TRBJ2-1, the full variable domain reads GAGVSQTPSNKVTEKGKYVELRCDPISGHTALYWYRQSLGQGPEFLIYFQGTGAADDSGLPNDRFFAVRPEGSVSTLKIQRTERGDSAVYLCASSLTPLNEQFFGPGTRLTVL.

This clone appeared a single time. The chain recombines TRBV5-6 with TRBJ1-5; D is perhaps TRBD1 (6 bases). Trimming pared 4 bases from V and 7 bases from J, leaving 15 bases between. Germline CDR1 and CDR2: SGHDT and YYEEEE. This CDR3 comprises 14 residues. CDR3 residues: CASSRRQGRQPQHF. The CDR3 DNA sequence: TGTGCCAGCAGCCGGAGGCAGGGGCGACAGCCCCAGCATTTT.

The chain joins TRBV7-3 to TRBJ1-1, with TRBD1 as a possible D gene (5 bases). Trimming stripped 5 bases from V and 1 base from J, with 17 bases between. The CDR3 contains 16 residues. Germline CDR1 is SGHTA and CDR2 is FQGTGA. The CDR3 DNA reads TGTGCCAGCAGCAGAAACGGGGGAGGGAGGAACACTGAAGCTTTCTTT. It yields the protein CASSRNGGGRNTEAFF. The full variable domain, its missing parts supplied by reference TRBV7-3 and TRBJ1-1, is GAGVSQTPSNKVTEKGKYVELRCDPISGHTALYWYRQSLGQGPEFLIYFQGTGAADDSGLPNDRFFAVRPEGSVSTLKIQRTERGDSAVYLCASSRNGGGRNTEAFFGQGTRLTVV.

The J gene is TRBJ2-6, the V gene TRBV5-1; D possibly matches TRBD1 or TRBD2 (5 bases each). From germline, CDR1 is SGHRS and CDR2 YFSETQ. Trimming took off 3 bases at V and 0 bases at J, with 10 bases between the two ends. The CDR3 consists of 16 residues. This chain's CDR3 is CASSWGPSSGANVLTF. CDR3 nucleotide sequence: TGCGCCAGCAGCTGGGGACCCAGCTCTGGGGCCAACGTCCTGACTTTC.

This chain uses TRBV9 with TRBJ1-1; 10 positions match TRBD1. V lost 0 bases to trimming and J lost 1 base; unmatched junction nucleotides: 12. The CDR3 is made up of 19 amino acids. Germline V lookup: CDR1 SGDLS, CDR2 YYNGEE. The CDR3 spells CASSVAPGRTGGRNTEAFF. CDR3 nucleotides: TGTGCCAGCAGCGTAGCCCCGGGACGGACAGGGGGAAGGAACACTGAAGCTTTCTTT.

The rearrangement joins TRBV30 to TRBJ1-1, with no clear D. V lost 4 bases to trimming and J lost 0 bases, with 12 bases between them. CDR3 length: 14 residues. In germline, CDR1 is GTSNPN, CDR2 SVGIG (reference sequence). DNA of the CDR3: TGTGCCTGGATTGGTAACTTCGTGAACACTGAAGCTTTCTTT. This gives the protein CAWIGNFVNTEAFF. The full variable domain, rest sourced from reference TRBV30 and TRBJ1-1, is SQTIHQWPATLVQPVGSPLSLECTVEGTSNPNLYWYRQAAGRGLQLLFYSVGIGQISSEVPQNLSASRPQDRQFILSSKKLLLSDSGFYLCAWIGNFVNTEAFFGQGTRLTVV.

The rearrangement links TRBV7-6 to TRBJ2-2; D perhaps matches TRBD1 (6 bases). Trimming shortened V by 0 bases and J by 6 bases, and 8 bases separated the two germline ends. The CDR3 extends over 14 amino acids. Germline V CDR1 and CDR2: SGHVS, FNYEAQ. The DNA for the CDR3 is TGTGCCAGCAGCTTAGCGGGGGCGGCCGGGGAGCTGTTTTTT. Protein: CASSLAGAAGELFF.

The J gene is TRBJ2-1, the V gene TRBV28; 8 bases fit TRBD1. With V trimmed by 5 bases and J by 13 bases, 4 bases remained unmatched. CDR1 MDHEN and CDR2 SYDVKM come from the germline V gene. The CDR3 covers 11 residues. CDR3 in DNA: TGTGCCAGCAGTCACAGGGGGACCCAGTTCTTC. Translation: CASSHRGTQFF. The full variable domain, completed using reference TRBV28 and TRBJ2-1, is DVKVTQSSRYLVKRTGEKVFLECVQDMDHENMFWYRQDPGLGLRLIYFSYDVKMKEKGDIPEGYSVSREKKERFSLILESASTNQTSMYLCASSHRGTQFFGPGTRLTVL.

The genes are TRBV7-9 and TRBJ1-6; possibly TRBD1 for D (5 bases). The ends were cut back, 5 bases at V and 10 bases at J, with 12 bases in the middle. There are 13 residues in the CDR3. In germline, CDR1 is SEHNR, CDR2 FQNEAQ (reference sequence). The CDR3 loop reads CASSPGPGSPLHF. As DNA, the CDR3 is TGTGCCAGCAGCCCGGGGCCCGGATCACCCCTCCACTTT. Complete variable domain (other parts from reference TRBV7-9 and TRBJ1-6): DTGVSQNPRHKITKRGQNVTFRCDPISEHNRLYWYRQTLGQGPEFLTYFQNEAQLEKSRLLSDRFSAERPKGSFSTLEIQRTEQGDSAMYLCASSPGPGSPLHFGNGTRLTVT.

The chain employs TRBV6-5 and TRBJ1-2, with a possible D match to TRBD1 (5 bases). V was trimmed by 2 bases and J by 1 base, leaving 11 bases between them. CDR3 length: 15 residues. CDR1 and CDR2 (germline): MNHEY, SVGAGI. CDR3 sequence: CASSYGGPSNYGYTF. CDR3 bases: TGTGCCAGCAGTTACGGGGGACCGAGTAACTATGGCTACACCTTC.

In DNA, the CDR3 is TGTGCCAGCAGCTTAGTTGGGAGTAGTGAGCAGTTCTTC. It is translated as CASSLVGSSEQFF. This chain links TRBV7-2 with TRBJ2-1; weak D call: TRBD2 (5 bases). The CDR3 runs 13 residues. Trimming took off 1 base at V and 9 bases at J, with 10 bases between the two ends. Germline V CDR1 and CDR2: SGHTA, FQGNSA.

J is TRBJ2-3 and V is TRBV5-1, with 7 bases lining up with TRBD2. The CDR3 totals 14 residues. V lost 4 bases and J lost 0; bases outside the gene matches: 2. From germline, CDR1 is SGHRS and CDR2 YFSETQ. CDR3 loop: CASSRGGSTDTQYF. For the CDR3, the DNA is TGCGCCAGCAGCCGCGGGGGTAGCACAGATACGCAGTATTTT.